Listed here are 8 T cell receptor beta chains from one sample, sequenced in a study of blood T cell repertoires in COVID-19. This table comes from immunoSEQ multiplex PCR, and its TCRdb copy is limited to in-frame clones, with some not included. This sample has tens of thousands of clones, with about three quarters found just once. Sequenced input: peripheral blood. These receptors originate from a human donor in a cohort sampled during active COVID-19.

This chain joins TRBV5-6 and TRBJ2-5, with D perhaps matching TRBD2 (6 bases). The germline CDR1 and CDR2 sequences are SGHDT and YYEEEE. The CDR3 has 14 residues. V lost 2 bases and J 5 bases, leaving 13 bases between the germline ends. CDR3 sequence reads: CASSFSSGVETQYF. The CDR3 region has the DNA TGTGCCAGCAGCTTTTCATCGGGGGTGGAGACCCAGTACTTC.

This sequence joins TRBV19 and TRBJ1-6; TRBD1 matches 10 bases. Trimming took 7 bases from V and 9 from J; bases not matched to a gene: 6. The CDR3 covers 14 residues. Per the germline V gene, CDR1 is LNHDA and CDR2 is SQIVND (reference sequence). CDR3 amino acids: CASTDRGRGSPLHF. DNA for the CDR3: TGTGCCAGTACCGACAGGGGGCGCGGTTCACCCCTCCACTTT.

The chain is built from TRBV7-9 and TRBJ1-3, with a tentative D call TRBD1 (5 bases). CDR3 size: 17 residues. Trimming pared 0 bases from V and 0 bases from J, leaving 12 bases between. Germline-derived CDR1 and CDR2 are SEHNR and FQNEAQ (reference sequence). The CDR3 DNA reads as TGTGCCAGCAGCTTAGCCAACGGGGGGTACTCTGGAAACACCATATATTTT. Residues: CASSLANGGYSGNTIYF.

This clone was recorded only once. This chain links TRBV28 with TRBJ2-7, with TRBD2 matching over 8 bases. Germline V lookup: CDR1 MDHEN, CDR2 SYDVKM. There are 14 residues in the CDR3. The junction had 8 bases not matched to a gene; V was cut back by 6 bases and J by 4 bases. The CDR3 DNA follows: TGTGCCAGCAGGCCCCTCGGACTAGCTTACGAGCAGTACTTC. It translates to CASRPLGLAYEQYF.

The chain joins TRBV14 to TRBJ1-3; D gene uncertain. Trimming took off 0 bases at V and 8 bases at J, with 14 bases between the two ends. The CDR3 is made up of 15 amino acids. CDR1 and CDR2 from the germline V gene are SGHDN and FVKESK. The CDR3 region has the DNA TGTGCCAGCAGCCAAGATGAGGGCGGTGTAGACACCATATATTTT. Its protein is CASSQDEGGVDTIYF.

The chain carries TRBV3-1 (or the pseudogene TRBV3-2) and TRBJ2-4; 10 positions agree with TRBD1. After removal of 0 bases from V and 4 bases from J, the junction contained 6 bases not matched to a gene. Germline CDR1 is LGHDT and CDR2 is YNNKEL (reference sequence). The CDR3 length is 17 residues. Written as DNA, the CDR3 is TGTGCCAGCAGCCAAGAATTCTCGGGACAGGGGAAAAACATTCAGTACTTC. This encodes CASSQEFSGQGKNIQYF.

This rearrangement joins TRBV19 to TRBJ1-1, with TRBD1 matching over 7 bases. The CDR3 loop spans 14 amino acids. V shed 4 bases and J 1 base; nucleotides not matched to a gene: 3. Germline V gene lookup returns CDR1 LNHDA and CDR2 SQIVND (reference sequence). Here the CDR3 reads CASSRGQTNTEAFF. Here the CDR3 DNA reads TGTGCCAGTAGTAGGGGACAGACGAACACTGAAGCTTTCTTT.

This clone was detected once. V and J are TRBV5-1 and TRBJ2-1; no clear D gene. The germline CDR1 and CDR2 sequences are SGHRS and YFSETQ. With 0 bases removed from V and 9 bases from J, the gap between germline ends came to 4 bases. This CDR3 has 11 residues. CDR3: CASSLAREQFF. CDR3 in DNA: TGCGCCAGCAGCTTGGCCCGTGAGCAGTTCTTC.